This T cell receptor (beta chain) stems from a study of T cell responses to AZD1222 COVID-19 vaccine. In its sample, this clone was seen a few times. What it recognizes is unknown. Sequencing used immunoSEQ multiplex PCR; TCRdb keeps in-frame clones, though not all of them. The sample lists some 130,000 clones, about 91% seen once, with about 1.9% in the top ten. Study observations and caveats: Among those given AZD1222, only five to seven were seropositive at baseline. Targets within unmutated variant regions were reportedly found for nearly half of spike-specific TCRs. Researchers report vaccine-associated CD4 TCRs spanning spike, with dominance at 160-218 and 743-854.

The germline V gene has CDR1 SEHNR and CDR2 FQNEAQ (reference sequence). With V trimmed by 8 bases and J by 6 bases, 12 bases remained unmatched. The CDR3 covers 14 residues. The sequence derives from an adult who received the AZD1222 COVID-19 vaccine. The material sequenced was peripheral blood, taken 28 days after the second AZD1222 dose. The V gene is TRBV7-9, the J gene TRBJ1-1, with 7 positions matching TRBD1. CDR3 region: CASREGQARPEAFF. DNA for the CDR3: TGTGCCAGCCGGGAAGGACAGGCCAGGCCTGAAGCTTTCTTT.